This TCR beta chain came from a study of shared clonotypes between healthy human individuals. As for the study in general: For every donor, three CD4 naive, three CD4 memory, two CD8 naive and one CD8 memory plates were used. Findings and limits, study-wide: Naive CD4 clonotype sharing across a few donors was about 5.3%. Larger estimated richness was generally recorded for naive subsets relative to memory subsets.

The CDR3 runs to 14 residues. Trimming cost V 2 bases and J 1 base, with 5 bases left between them. The germline CDR1 and CDR2 sequences are MNHEY and SMNVEV (reference sequence). Concerning this clone: Its antigen is unidentified. This sample also contains other DNA sequences that code for the same CDR3.

Libraries were prepared by immunoSEQ multiplex PCR; TCRdb keeps only in-frame clonotypes and omits some of them. The profile covers 550,000 to 800,000 clones, with 90% appearing a single time and 34% taken by the ten largest. This rearrangement joins TRBV27 to TRBJ2-2; D not resolved. The receptor comes from a man between 18 and 35 years old in good health. Some clones in this sample may be carry-over from other donors' samples. Specimen: memory CD8+ T cells from PBMCs. Stated subset: CD45RO+ cells pooled with CCR7-negative TemRA cells. Here the CDR3 reads CASSLRGNTGELFF. In DNA form, the CDR3 reads TGTGCCAGCAGTTTACGCGGGAACACCGGGGAGCTGTTTTTT.